This T cell receptor beta chain derives from a study of post-analysis software for immune sequencing data. Study-level results: A few TRBV segments occurring more often in patients than controls included TRBV5-6, TRBV5-1 and TRBV20-1. Normalized Chao1 diversity was significantly lower in multiple sclerosis patients than in controls.

Unique molecular identifiers tagged the TCR beta cDNA libraries. TCRdb called the PCR reads again in MiXCR, with one record for every CDR3 protein. The sample shows some 800,000 distinct CDR3 sequences, 35% to 55% of them seen only once. On this clonotype: Its specificity is not known.

With V trimmed by 4 bases and J by 10 bases, 4 bases remained unmatched. The CDR3 sequence is 13 residues long. V is TRBV12-3 or TRBV12-4 and J is TRBJ2-1, with 10 bases matching TRBD2. What was sequenced was blood. The TCR comes from a girl between 10 and 17 years old with multiple sclerosis. The CDR3 DNA reads TGTGCCAGCAGTTCAGGACTAGCGGAAGAGCAGTTCTTC. Protein product: CASSSGLAEEQFF.